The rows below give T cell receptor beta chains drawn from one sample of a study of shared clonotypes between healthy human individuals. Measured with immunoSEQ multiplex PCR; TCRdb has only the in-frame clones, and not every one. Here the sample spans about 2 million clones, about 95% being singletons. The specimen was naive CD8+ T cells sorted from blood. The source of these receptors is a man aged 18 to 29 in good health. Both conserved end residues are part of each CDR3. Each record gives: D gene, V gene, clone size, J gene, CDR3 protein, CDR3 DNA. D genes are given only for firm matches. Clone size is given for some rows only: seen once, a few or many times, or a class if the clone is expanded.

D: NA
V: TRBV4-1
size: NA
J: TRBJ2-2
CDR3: CASSQVVANTGELFF
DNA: TGCGCCAGCAGCCAAGTTGTGGCGAACACCGGGGAGCTGTTTTTT

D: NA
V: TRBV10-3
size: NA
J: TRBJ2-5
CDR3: CAISGVRGAETQYF
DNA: TGTGCCATCAGTGGCGTCAGGGGGGCAGAGACCCAGTACTTC

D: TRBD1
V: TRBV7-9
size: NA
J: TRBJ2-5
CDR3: CASSSPGGRETQYF
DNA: TGTGCCAGCAGTTCACCAGGGGGCAGAGAGACCCAGTACTTC

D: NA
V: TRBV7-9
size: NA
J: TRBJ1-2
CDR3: CASSSGSVTDGYTF
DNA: TGTGCCAGCAGCTCTGGGTCCGTAACGGATGGCTACACCTTC

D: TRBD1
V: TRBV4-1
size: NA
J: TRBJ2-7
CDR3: CASSQWDSAYEQYF
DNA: TGCGCCAGCAGCCAATGGGACAGCGCTTACGAGCAGTACTTC

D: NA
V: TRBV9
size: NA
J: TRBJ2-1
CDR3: CASSVVSQGNNEQFF
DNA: TGTGCCAGCAGCGTAGTATCCCAGGGAAACAATGAGCAGTTCTTC

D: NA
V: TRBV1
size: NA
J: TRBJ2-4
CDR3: CTSSQEVGGPITAKNIQYF
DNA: TGCACCAGCAGCCAAGAAGTGGGGGGCCCCATAACAGCCAAAAACATTCAGTACTTC

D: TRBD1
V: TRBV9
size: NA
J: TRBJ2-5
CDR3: CASSPWDSSTGTQYF
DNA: TGTGCCAGCAGCCCATGGGACAGTAGTACCGGGACCCAGTACTTC

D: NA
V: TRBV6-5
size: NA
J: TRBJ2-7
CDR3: CASSYGGTAYEQYF
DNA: TGTGCCAGCAGTTACGGGGGAACAGCCTACGAGCAGTACTTC

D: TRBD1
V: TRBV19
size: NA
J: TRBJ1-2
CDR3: CASSMPGQAFGNYGYTF
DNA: TGTGCCAGTAGTATGCCGGGACAGGCCTTCGGGAACTATGGCTACACCTTC

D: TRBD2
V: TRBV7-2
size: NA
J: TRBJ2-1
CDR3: CASSSLGLAGGPGEQFF
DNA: TGTGCCAGCAGCTCCCTGGGACTAGCGGGAGGGCCCGGTGAGCAGTTCTTC

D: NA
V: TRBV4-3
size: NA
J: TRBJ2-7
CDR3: CASSQEGWREGSSDYEQYF
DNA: TGCGCCAGCAGCCAAGAGGGATGGCGGGAAGGATCTTCGGACTACGAGCAGTACTTC

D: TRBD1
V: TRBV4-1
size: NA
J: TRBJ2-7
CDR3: CASSERDRAHYEQYF
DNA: TGCGCCAGCAGCGAAAGGGACAGGGCCCATTACGAGCAGTACTTC

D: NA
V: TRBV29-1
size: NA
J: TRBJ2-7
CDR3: CSVVGDSYEQYF
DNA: TGCAGCGTTGTGGGCGACTCCTACGAGCAGTACTTC

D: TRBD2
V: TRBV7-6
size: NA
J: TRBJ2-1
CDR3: CASSLLLAGEGVNEQFF
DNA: TGTGCCAGCAGCTTGTTACTAGCGGGAGAGGGGGTCAATGAGCAGTTCTTC

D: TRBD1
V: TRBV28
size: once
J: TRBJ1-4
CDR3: CASLKTWDRVSEKLFF
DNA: TGTGCCAGCTTAAAAACCTGGGACAGGGTTTCTGAAAAACTGTTTTTT

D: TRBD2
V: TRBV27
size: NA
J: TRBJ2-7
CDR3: CASSRGGGVYEQYF
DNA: TGTGCCAGCAGCCGGGGGGGCGGCGTCTACGAGCAGTACTTC

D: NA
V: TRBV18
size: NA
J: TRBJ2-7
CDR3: CASSLTDSPYEQYF
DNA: TGTGCCAGCTCTCTAACAGATTCTCCCTACGAGCAGTACTTC

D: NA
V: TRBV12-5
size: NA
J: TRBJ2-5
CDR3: CASGIHPQETQYF
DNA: TGTGCTAGTGGTATACACCCGCAAGAGACCCAGTACTTC

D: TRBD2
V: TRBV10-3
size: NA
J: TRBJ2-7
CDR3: CAARAGASYEQYF
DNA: TGTGCCGCCAGGGCGGGAGCATCCTACGAGCAGTACTTC

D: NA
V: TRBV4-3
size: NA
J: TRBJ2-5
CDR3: CASSQDPPGKETQYF
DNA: TGCGCCAGCAGCCAAGATCCCCCCGGGAAAGAGACCCAGTACTTC

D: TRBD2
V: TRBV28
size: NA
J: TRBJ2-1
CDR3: CASTSGGLGLGQFF
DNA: TGTGCCAGCACGAGCGGGGGGCTCGGTTTGGGGCAGTTCTTC

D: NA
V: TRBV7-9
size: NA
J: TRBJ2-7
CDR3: CASSSAGGGSNSGEQYF
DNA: TGTGCCAGCAGCTCCGCGGGCGGGGGCAGTAACTCCGGCGAGCAGTACTTC

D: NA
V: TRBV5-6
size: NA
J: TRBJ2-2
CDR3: CASSLAGAQPGELFF
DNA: TGTGCCAGCAGCTTGGCAGGGGCGCAGCCCGGGGAGCTGTTTTTT

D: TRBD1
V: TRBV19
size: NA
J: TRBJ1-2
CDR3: CASRSRLRQGGIYGYTF
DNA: TGTGCCAGTAGATCCAGACTAAGACAGGGGGGAATCTATGGCTACACCTTC

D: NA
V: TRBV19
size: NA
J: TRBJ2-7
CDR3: CASSPGTANYEQYF
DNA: TGTGCCAGTAGTCCGGGGACGGCGAACTACGAGCAGTACTTC

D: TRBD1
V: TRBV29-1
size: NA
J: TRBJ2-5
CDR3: CSVTGSGETQYF
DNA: TGCAGCGTGACAGGGTCGGGAGAGACCCAGTACTTC

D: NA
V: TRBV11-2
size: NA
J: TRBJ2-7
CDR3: CASSVGSNYEQYF
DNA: TGTGCCAGCAGTGTCGGGAGCAACTACGAGCAGTACTTC

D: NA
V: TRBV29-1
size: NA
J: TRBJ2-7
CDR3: CSVWGENGYEQYF
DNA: TGCAGCGTTTGGGGGGAGAATGGCTACGAGCAGTACTTC

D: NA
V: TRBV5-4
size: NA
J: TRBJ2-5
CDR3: CASSLVGGETQYF
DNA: TGTGCCAGCAGCTTGGTGGGGGGTGAGACCCAGTACTTC

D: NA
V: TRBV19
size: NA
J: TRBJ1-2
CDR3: CASSEGRSYGYTF
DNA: TGTGCCAGTAGTGAGGGACGGTCTTATGGCTACACCTTC

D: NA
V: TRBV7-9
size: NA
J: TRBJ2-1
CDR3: CASSSTESNEQFF
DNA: TGTGCCAGCAGCTCGACAGAGTCCAATGAGCAGTTCTTC